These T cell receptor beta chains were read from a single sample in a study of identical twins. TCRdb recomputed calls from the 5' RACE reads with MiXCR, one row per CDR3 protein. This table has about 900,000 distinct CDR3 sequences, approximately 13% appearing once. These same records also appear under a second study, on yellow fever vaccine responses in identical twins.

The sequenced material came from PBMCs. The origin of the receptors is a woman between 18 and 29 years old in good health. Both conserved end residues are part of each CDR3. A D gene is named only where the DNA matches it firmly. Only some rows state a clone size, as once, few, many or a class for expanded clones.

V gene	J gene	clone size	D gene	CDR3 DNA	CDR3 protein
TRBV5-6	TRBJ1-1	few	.	TGTGCCAGCAGCTTTCAGACGGTGAACACTGAAGCTTTCTTT	CASSFQTVNTEAFF
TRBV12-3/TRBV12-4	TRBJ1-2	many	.	TGTGCCAGCAGATCGACTTCTAACTATGGCTACACCTTC	CASRSTSNYGYTF
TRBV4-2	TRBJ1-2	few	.	TGTGCCAGCAGCCAAGATCTTCCAGATCGGGGCTACACCTTC	CASSQDLPDRGYTF
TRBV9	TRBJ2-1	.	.	TGTGCCAGCAGCGTGGGGAACAATGAGCAGTTCTTC	CASSVGNNEQFF
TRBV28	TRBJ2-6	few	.	TGTGCCAGCAGTTTCCCTCACTACTCTGGGGCCAACGTCCTGACTTTC	CASSFPHYSGANVLTF
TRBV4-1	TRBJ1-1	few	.	TGCGCCAGCAGCCAAGAAATTAGGGGGACTGAAGCTTTCTTT	CASSQEIRGTEAFF
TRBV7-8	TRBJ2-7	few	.	TGTGCCAGCAGCTTAGATAGAGGGACGTTCTACGAGCAGTACTTC	CASSLDRGTFYEQYF
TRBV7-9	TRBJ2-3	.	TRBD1	TGTGCCAGCAGCTGGACAGGGCTAGATACGCAGTATTTT	CASSWTGLDTQYF
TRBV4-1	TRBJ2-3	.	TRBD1	TGCGCCAGCAGCCAGGGGACAGTCGGAGTTACGCAGTATTTT	CASSQGTVGVTQYF
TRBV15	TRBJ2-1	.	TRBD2	TGTGCCACCAGCAGAGATCGAATAGCGGGAGGGCCGTGGGAGCAGTTCTTC	CATSRDRIAGGPWEQFF
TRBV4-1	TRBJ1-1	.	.	TGCGCCAGCAGCCAACATCTTGGGACCGATGAAGCTTTCTTT	CASSQHLGTDEAFF
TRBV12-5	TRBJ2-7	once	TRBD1	TGTGCTAGTGGTTTGTCTCCCGGGACAGGGCTACTCAAAGAGTCCTACGAGCAGTACTTC	CASGLSPGTGLLKESYEQYF
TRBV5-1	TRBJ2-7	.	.	TGCACCAGCAGCTTGGAGCGACACTACTACGAGCAGTACTTC	CTSSLERHYYEQYF